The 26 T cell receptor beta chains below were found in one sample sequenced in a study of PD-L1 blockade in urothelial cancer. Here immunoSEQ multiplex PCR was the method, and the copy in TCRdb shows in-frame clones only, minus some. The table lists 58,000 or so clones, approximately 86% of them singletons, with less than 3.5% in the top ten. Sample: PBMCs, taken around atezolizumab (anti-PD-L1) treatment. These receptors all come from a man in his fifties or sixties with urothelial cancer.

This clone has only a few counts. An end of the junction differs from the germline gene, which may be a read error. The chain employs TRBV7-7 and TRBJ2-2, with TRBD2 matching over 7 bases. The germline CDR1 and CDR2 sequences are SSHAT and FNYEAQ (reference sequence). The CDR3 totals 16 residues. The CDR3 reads CASSLSAGLNTGELFF. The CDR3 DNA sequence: TGTGCTAGCAGCTTATCGGCGGGACTAAACACCGGGGAGCTGTTTTTT.

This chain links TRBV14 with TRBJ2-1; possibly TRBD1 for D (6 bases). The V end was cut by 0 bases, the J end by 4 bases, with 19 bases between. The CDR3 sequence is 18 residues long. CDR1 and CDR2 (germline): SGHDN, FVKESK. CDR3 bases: TGTGCCAGCAGCCAAGATCGTTGGGGCTCAGGGGTATACAATGAGCAGTTCTTC. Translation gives CASSQDRWGSGVYNEQFF.

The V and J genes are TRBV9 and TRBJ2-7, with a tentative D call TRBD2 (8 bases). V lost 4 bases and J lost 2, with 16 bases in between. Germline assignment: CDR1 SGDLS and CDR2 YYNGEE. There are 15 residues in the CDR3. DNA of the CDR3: TGTGCCAGCAGCCCAGGGGGGACTAGTCCCTACGAGCAGTACTTC. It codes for CASSPGGTSPYEQYF.

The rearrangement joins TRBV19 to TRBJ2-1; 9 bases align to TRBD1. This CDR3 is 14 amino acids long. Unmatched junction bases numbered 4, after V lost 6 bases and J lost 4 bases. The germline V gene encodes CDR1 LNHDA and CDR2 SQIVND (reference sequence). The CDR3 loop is CASSGTGKYNEQFF. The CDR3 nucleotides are TGTGCCAGTAGCGGGACAGGGAAATACAATGAGCAGTTCTTC.

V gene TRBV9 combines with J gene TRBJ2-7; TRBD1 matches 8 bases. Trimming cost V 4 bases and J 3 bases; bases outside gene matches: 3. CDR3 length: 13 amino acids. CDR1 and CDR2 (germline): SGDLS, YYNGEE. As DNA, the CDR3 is TGTGCCAGCAGCAAGGGACAGGACTACGAGCAGTACTTC. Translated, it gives CASSKGQDYEQYF.

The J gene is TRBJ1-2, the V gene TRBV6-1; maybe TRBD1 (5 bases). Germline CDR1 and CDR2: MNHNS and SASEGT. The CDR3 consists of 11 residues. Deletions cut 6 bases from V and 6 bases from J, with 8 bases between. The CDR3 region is CASRTEDGYTF. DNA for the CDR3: TGTGCCAGCAGGACAGAGGATGGCTACACCTTC.

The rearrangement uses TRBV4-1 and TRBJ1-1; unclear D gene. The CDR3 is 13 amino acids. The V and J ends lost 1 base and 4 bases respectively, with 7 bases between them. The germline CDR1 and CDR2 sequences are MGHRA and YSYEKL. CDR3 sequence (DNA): TGCGCCAGCAGCCAAGCGTTATCCACTGAAGCTTTCTTT. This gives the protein CASSQALSTEAFF.

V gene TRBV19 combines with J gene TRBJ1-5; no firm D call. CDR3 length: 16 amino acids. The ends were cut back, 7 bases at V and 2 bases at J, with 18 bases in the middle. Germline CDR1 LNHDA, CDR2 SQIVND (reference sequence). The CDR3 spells CASTTFGGNGNQPQHF. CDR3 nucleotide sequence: TGTGCCAGTACCACGTTCGGAGGGAATGGCAATCAGCCCCAGCATTTT.

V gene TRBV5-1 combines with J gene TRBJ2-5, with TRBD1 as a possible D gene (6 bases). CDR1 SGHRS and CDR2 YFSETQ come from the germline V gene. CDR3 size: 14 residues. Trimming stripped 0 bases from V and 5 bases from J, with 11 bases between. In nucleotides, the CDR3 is TGCGCCAGCAGCTTGGACAGGGTTCTCGAGACCCAGTACTTC. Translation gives CASSLDRVLETQYF.

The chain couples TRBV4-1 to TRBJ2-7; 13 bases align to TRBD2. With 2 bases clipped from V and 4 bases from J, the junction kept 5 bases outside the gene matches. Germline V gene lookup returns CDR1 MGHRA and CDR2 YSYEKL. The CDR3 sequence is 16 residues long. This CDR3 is CASSQPSTSGRYEQYF. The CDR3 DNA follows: TGCGCCAGCAGCCAACCCTCGACTAGCGGGAGGTACGAGCAGTACTTC.

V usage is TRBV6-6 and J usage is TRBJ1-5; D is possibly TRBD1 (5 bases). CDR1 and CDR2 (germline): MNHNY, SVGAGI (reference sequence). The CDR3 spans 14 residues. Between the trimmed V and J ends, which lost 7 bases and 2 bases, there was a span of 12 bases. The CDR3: CASNHDRGNQPQHF. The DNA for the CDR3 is TGTGCCAGCAACCACGACAGAGGCAATCAGCCCCAGCATTTT.

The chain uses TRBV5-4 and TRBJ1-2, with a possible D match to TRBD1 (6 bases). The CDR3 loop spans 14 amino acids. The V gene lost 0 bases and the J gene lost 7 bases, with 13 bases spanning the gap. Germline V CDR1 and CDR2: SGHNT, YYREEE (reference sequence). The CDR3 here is CASSLDGGAGGYTF. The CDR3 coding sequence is TGTGCCAGCAGCTTGGATGGGGGGGCGGGTGGCTACACCTTC.

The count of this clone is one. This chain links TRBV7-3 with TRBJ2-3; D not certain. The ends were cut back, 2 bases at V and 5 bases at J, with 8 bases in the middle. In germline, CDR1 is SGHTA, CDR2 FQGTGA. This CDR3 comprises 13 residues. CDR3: CASSLSVLDTQYF. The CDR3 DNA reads TGTGCCAGCAGCTTATCGGTACTAGATACGCAGTATTTT.

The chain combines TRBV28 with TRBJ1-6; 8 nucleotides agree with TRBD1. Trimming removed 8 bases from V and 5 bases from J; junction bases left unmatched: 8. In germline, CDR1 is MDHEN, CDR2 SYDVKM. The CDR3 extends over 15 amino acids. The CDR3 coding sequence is TGTGCCAGCTCACCTTGGACAGGGAATAATTCACCCCTCCACTTT. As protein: CASSPWTGNNSPLHF.

CDR3 sequence reads: CASSYSNSGMGSPLHF. DNA of the CDR3: TGTGCCAGCAGTTACTCGAATTCCGGGATGGGTTCACCCCTCCACTTT. The chain combines TRBV6-5 with TRBJ1-6; no clear D. V was cut by 0 bases and J by 9 bases, with 15 bases left in between. The CDR3 is made up of 16 amino acids. CDR1 MNHEY and CDR2 SVGAGI come from the germline V gene.

The CDR3 sequence: CASSLSPIGQGGNEQFF. CDR3 bases: TGTGCCAGTAGTCTATCACCAATCGGACAGGGGGGGAATGAGCAGTTCTTC. This chain connects TRBV19 to TRBJ2-1; 10 positions agree with TRBD1. Per the germline V gene, CDR1 is LNHDA and CDR2 is SQIVND (reference sequence). With V trimmed by 5 bases and J by 7 bases, 14 bases remained unmatched. The CDR3 spans 17 residues.

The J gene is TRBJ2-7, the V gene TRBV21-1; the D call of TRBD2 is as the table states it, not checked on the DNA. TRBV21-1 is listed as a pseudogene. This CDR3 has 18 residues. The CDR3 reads CASSKESGGTSGSHEQYF. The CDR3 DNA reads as TGTGCCAGCAGCAAAGAATCCGGGGGGACTAGCGGGAGCCACGAGCAGTACTTC.

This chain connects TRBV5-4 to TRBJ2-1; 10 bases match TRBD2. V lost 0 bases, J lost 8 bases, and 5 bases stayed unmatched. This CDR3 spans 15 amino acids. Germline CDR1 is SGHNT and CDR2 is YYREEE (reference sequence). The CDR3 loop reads CASSLGLAGLDEQFF. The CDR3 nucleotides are TGTGCCAGCAGCTTGGGACTAGCGGGCTTGGATGAGCAGTTCTTC.

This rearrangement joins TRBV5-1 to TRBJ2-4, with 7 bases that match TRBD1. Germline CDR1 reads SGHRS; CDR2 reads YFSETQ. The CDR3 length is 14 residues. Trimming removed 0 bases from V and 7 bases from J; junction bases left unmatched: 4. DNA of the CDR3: TGCGCCAGCAGCTTGGCCACAGGGGAGAACATTCAGTACTTC. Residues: CASSLATGENIQYF.

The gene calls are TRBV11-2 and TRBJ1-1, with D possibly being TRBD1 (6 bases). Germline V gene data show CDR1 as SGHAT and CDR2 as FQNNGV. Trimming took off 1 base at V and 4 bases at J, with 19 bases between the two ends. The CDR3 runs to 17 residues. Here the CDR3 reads CASSLGSIRGRATEAFF. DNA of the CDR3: TGTGCCAGCAGCTTAGGATCAATCAGGGGTCGGGCCACTGAAGCTTTCTTT.

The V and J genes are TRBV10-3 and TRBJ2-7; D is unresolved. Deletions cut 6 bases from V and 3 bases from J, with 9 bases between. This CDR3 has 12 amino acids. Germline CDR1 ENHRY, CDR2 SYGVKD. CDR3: CAISPSSYEQYF. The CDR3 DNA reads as TGTGCCATCAGCCCTTCTAGCTACGAGCAGTACTTC.

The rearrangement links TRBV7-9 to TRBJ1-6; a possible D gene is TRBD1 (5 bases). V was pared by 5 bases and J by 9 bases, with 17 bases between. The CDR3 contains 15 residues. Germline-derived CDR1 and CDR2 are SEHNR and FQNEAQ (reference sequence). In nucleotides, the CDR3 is TGTGCCAGCAGCGGGGGAGGCGGGGGTGGTTCACCCCTCCACTTT. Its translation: CASSGGGGGGSPLHF.

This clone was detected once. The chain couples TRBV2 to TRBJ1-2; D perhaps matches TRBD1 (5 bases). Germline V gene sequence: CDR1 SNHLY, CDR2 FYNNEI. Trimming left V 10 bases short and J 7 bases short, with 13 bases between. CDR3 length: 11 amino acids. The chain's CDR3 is CATWGGSGYTF. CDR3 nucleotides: TGTGCCACATGGGGGGGGAGTGGCTACACCTTC.

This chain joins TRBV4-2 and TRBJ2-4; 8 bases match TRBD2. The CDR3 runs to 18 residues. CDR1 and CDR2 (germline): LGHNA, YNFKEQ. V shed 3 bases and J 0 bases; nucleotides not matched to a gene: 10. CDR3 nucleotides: TGTGCCAGCAGCCACTATTCCGGACTAGCCCAAGCCAAAAACATTCAGTACTTC. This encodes CASSHYSGLAQAKNIQYF.

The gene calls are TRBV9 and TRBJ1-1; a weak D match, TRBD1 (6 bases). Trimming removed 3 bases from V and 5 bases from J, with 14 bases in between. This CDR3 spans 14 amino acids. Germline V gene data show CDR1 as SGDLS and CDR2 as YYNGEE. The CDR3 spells CASSETGMGTEAFF. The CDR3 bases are TGTGCCAGCAGCGAGACAGGAATGGGAACTGAAGCTTTCTTT. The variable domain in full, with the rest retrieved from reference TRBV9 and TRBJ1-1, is DSGVTQTPKHLITATGQRVTLRCSPRSGDLSVYWYQQSLDQGLQFLIQYYNGEERAKGNILERFSAQQFPDLHSELNLSSLELGDSALYFCASSETGMGTEAFFGQGTRLTVV.

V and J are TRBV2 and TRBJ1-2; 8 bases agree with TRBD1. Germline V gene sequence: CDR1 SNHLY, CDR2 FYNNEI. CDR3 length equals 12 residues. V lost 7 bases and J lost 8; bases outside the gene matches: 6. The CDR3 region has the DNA TGTGCCAGCACAGCCAGGGGGCGAGGCTACACCTTC. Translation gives CASTARGRGYTF.